This TCR beta chain was captured by sequencing in a study of OX40 agonist ivuxolimab in advanced cancers. Study-level information: Among those enrolled, mean age was 60 years (range about 23 to 90) and less than 90% were male.

Germline values: CDR1 MDHEN, CDR2 SYDVKM. V was pared by 7 bases and J by 3 bases, with 16 bases between. This CDR3 has 14 residues. Profiled with immunoSEQ multiplex PCR; TCRdb holds only in-frame clones, not every one. The table has 50,000 to 85,000 clones, 85% seen once. This material consisted of CD4+ or CD8+ T cells sorted from blood, taken in a trial of the OX40 agonist ivuxolimab. The receptor was isolated from an adult with an advanced solid tumor such as melanoma, head and neck, liver or kidney cancer. The V call is TRBV28, the J call TRBJ2-7, with D tentatively TRBD1 or TRBD2 (7 bases each). The CDR3 region has the DNA TGTGCCAGCACAGGGGGGGTGGGAGGCTACGAGCAGTACTTC. Encoded protein: CASTGGVGGYEQYF.